These 10 T cell receptor beta chains came from one sample sequenced in a study of T cells in Graves' hyperthyroidism and ophthalmopathy. TCR beta CDR3 sequences were amplified from RNA transcripts. The HTBI primer set was used in a first-round RT-PCR of the TCR CDR3. TCRdb reprocessed the multiplex PCR reads via MiXCR and lists one record per CDR3 protein. The data hold around 600,000 distinct CDR3 sequences, with around 16% observed a single time. Sequenced material: blood. All receptors derive from a woman aged 30 to 39 with Graves' hyperthyroidism.

This clonotype came up many times. The V call is TRBV2, the J call TRBJ1-4, with D possibly being TRBD1 (5 bases). CDR1 and CDR2 from the germline V gene are SNHLY and FYNNEI. V was clipped by 6 bases and J by 0 bases, with 14 bases between them. The CDR3 is made up of 16 amino acids. For the CDR3, the DNA is TGTGCCAGCAGAATCCCTCGACAGACAACTAATGAAAAACTGTTTTTT. It yields the protein CASRIPRQTTNEKLFF.

This clonotype was seen ten or more times. The rearrangement joins TRBV20-1 to TRBJ2-1, with TRBD2 identical over 10 bases. Germline values: CDR1 DFQATT, CDR2 SNEGSKA (reference sequence). CDR3 length: 14 amino acids. V trimming: 1 base; J trimming: 3 bases; junction bases outside the gene matches: 0. As DNA, the CDR3 is TGCAGTGCTAGAGGACTAGCGGGCTACAATGAGCAGTTCTTC. This codes for CSARGLAGYNEQFF.

This clonotype was seen many times. This chain joins TRBV28 and TRBJ2-7, with 9 bases aligning to TRBD1. Germline V gene lookup returns CDR1 MDHEN and CDR2 SYDVKM. The CDR3 loop spans 14 amino acids. V was clipped by 3 bases and J by 7 bases; unmatched bases: 7. The CDR3 spells CASSFGDRVGEQYF. In nucleotides, the CDR3 is TGTGCCAGCAGTTTTGGGGACAGGGTGGGGGAGCAGTACTTC.

This clonotype was observed a few times. V usage is TRBV6-4 and J usage is TRBJ2-7; TRBD1 is a possible D gene (6 bases). The V end lost 0 bases, the J end lost 3 bases, and 12 bases lay between the germline ends. This CDR3 region has 15 residues. CDR1 is MRHNA, CDR2 SNTAGT, per germline. The CDR3 nucleotides read TGTGCCAGCAGTGACTCAAGGACAGCGCACTACGAGCAGTACTTC. Protein: CASSDSRTAHYEQYF.

This clonotype was seen repeatedly, ten times or more. The rearrangement uses TRBV20-1 and TRBJ2-7, with TRBD1 identical over 10 bases. The germline V gene has CDR1 DFQATT and CDR2 SNEGSKA (reference sequence). This CDR3 region has 13 residues. With 4 bases clipped from V and 5 bases from J, the junction kept 5 bases outside the gene matches. The CDR3 here is CSATTGTGDEQYF. The CDR3 coding sequence is TGCAGTGCTACAACCGGGACAGGGGACGAGCAGTACTTC.

CDR3 protein: CSVERLAGESGTDTQYF. CDR3 DNA: TGCAGCGTTGAGAGACTAGCGGGAGAGAGTGGAACAGATACGCAGTATTTT. This chain uses TRBV29-1 with TRBJ2-3; 12 positions match TRBD2. There are 17 residues in the CDR3. The germline V gene encodes CDR1 SQVTM and CDR2 ANQGSEA. V shed 3 bases, J shed 3 bases, and the junction held 10 bases outside the gene matches.

In its sample, this clonotype was seen a few times. The chain is built from TRBV19 and TRBJ2-1; TRBD2 matches at 9 bases. The CDR3 contains 15 residues. Germline V lookup: CDR1 LNHDA, CDR2 SQIVND (reference sequence). V lost 3 bases to trimming and J lost 6 bases; unmatched junction nucleotides: 6. The CDR3 bases are TGTGCCAGTAGTATTAGTAGCGGGAGTTTCAATGAGCAGTTCTTC. It yields the protein CASSISSGSFNEQFF.

V usage is TRBV20-1 and J usage is TRBJ2-1; the D call may be TRBD1 or TRBD2 (5 bases each). The CDR3 is 13 amino acids. Trimming shortened V by 4 bases and J by 8 bases, and 15 bases separated the two germline ends. Germline V gene sequence: CDR1 DFQATT, CDR2 SNEGSKA (reference sequence). CDR3 sequence: CSATGPPVDEQFF. CDR3 nucleotide sequence: TGCAGTGCTACGGGACCTCCTGTCGATGAGCAGTTCTTC.

This clonotype occurred a few times. This chain uses TRBV6-2 or TRBV6-3 with TRBJ2-3; D is undetermined. Trimming removed 2 bases from V and 0 bases from J, with 9 bases in between. CDR1 is MNHEY, CDR2 SVGEGT, per germline. The CDR3 covers 15 residues. Written as DNA, the CDR3 is TGTGCCAGCAGTTACGACTCTTCTAGCACAGATACGCAGTATTTT. This sequence encodes CASSYDSSSTDTQYF.

The sample holds many counts of this clonotype. V is TRBV29-1 and J is TRBJ2-7, with 8 positions matching TRBD1. V trimming: 4 bases; J trimming: 0 bases; junction bases outside the gene matches: 2. This CDR3 region has 13 residues. Germline V gene sequence: CDR1 SQVTM, CDR2 ANQGSEA. CDR3 DNA: TGCAGCGTTGGGGGGACAGGCTCCTACGAGCAGTACTTC. Protein sequence: CSVGGTGSYEQYF.